These 27 T cell receptor beta chains were all obtained from the same sample, sequenced in a study of CD8 T cells in Susac syndrome (dated by TCRdb to between 2018 and 2020). Library prep was done by the immunoSEQ multiplex PCR assay. RNA was extracted with the RNeasy kit and 0.5 to 1 ug was reverse transcribed using random hexamers. TCRdb ran its own pipeline on the public reads, namely fastp trimming at Q25 and MiXCR clone calling, and kept in-frame beta chains. Identical CDR3 protein sequences are pooled into one entry, listed with their most common genes and DNA. The sample profile shows 190,000 or so distinct CDR3 sequences; about 95% of them were found once. The ten top clones hold approximately 0.093% of the sample. The sample taken for sequencing was CD4+ T cells from PBMCs. The receptors were gathered from a human donor with multiple sclerosis.

The rearrangement joins TRBV7-2 to TRBJ1-2, with TRBD1 matching over 9 bases. CDR3 size: 15 residues. The germline V gene has CDR1 SGHTA and CDR2 FQGNSA. V trimming: 5 bases; J trimming: 3 bases; junction bases outside the gene matches: 7. The CDR3: CASSIRQGDYYGYTF. In DNA form, the CDR3 reads TGTGCCAGCAGCATTAGACAGGGGGATTACTATGGCTACACCTTC.

The V and J genes are TRBV3-1 and TRBJ1-5; D ambiguous. Looked up from germline, CDR1 is LGHDT and CDR2 is YNNKEL (reference sequence). Trimming shortened V by 1 base and J by 5 bases, and 9 bases separated the two germline ends. This CDR3 is built from 14 residues. The CDR3 DNA reads TGTGCCAGCAGCCAAGGTTGGTCTGATCAGCCCCAGCATTTT. Residues: CASSQGWSDQPQHF.

This clonotype was picked up one time. The gene calls are TRBV30 and TRBJ1-1; no reliable D call. Looked up from germline, CDR1 is GTSNPN and CDR2 is SVGIG (reference sequence). Trimming took 2 bases from V and 1 from J, leaving 11 bases between them. The CDR3 has 14 amino acids. The CDR3 loop reads CAWSPPRGNTEAFF. Written as DNA, the CDR3 is TGTGCCTGGAGTCCCCCCCGGGGGAACACTGAAGCTTTCTTT.

This clonotype was recorded only once. The rearrangement joins TRBV7-8 to TRBJ2-3; TRBD2 aligns across 8 bases. Trimming removed 7 bases from V and 6 bases from J; junction bases left unmatched: 12. Germline CDR1 and CDR2: SGHVS and FQNEAQ. CDR3 length: 15 amino acids. CDR3 amino acids: CASTLPPGLGDTQYF. CDR3 nucleotide sequence: TGTGCCAGCACCCTTCCGCCGGGACTAGGGGATACGCAGTATTTT.

This chain uses TRBV6-2 or TRBV6-3 with TRBJ1-6; D is possibly TRBD1 (6 bases). V was cut by 6 bases and J by 9 bases, with 15 bases left in between. The CDR3 runs 14 residues. CDR1 is MNHEY, CDR2 SVGEGT, per germline. CDR3 DNA sequence: TGTGCCAGCAGCCCACCTTACAGGGCTTCACCCCTCCACTTT. This encodes CASSPPYRASPLHF.

The J gene is TRBJ1-5, the V gene TRBV24-1, with D possibly being TRBD1 (6 bases). The ends were cut back, 4 bases at V and 1 base at J, with 16 bases in the middle. The germline gives CDR1 KGHDR, CDR2 SFDVKD. There are 17 residues in the CDR3. Here the CDR3 reads CATSESGRGGSNQPQHF. The CDR3 bases are TGTGCCACCAGTGAGTCCGGGAGGGGGGGAAGCAATCAGCCCCAGCATTTT.

The J gene is TRBJ2-7, the V gene TRBV7-9; either TRBD1 or TRBD2 may fit D (5 bases each). Germline V lookup: CDR1 SEHNR, CDR2 FQNEAQ (reference sequence). The length of the CDR3 is 15 residues. Trimming took 1 base from V and 5 from J, leaving 15 bases between them. CDR3 loop: CASSLGKGTADEQYF. Written as DNA, the CDR3 is TGTGCCAGCAGCTTAGGTAAAGGGACGGCCGACGAGCAGTACTTC. Full variable domain (remainder filled in from reference TRBV7-9 and TRBJ2-7): DTGVSQNPRHKITKRGQNVTFRCDPISEHNRLYWYRQTLGQGPEFLTYFQNEAQLEKSRLLSDRFSAERPKGSFSTLEIQRTEQGDSAMYLCASSLGKGTADEQYFGPGTRLTVT.

V usage is TRBV12-3 or TRBV12-4 and J usage is TRBJ2-4; either TRBD1 or TRBD2 may supply D (5 bases each). The length of the CDR3 is 12 residues. Trimming removed 5 bases from V and 15 bases from J, with 17 bases in between. The DNA for the CDR3 is TGTGCCAGCAGTCACGGACCAACGAGGGGGTACTTC. Amino acid sequence: CASSHGPTRGYF.

This chain connects TRBV3-1 to TRBJ2-7; tentative D call: TRBD1 (6 bases). V was cut by 4 bases and J by 5 bases, with 15 bases left in between. The CDR3 is made up of 14 amino acids. Germline-derived CDR1 and CDR2 are LGHDT and YNNKEL (reference sequence). CDR3 loop: CASSPSTGYHEQYF. The CDR3 nucleotides are TGTGCCAGCAGCCCCTCGACAGGCTACCACGAGCAGTACTTC.

This chain uses TRBV5-1 with TRBJ2-7; TRBD1 agrees at 10 bases. There are 15 residues in the CDR3. Unmatched junction bases numbered 6, after V lost 4 bases and J lost 2 bases. Looked up from germline, CDR1 is SGHRS and CDR2 is YFSETQ. The CDR3 loop reads CASSATGTGAYEQYF. In nucleotides, the CDR3 is TGCGCCAGCAGCGCTACCGGGACAGGGGCCTACGAGCAGTACTTC.

CDR3 region: CASSVERNTEAFF. The CDR3 nucleotides are TGTGCCAGCAGCGTAGAGAGGAACACTGAAGCTTTCTTT. The chain recombines TRBV9 with TRBJ1-1, with D unclear. V lost 0 bases to trimming and J lost 1 base, with 4 bases between them. The CDR3 has 13 residues. Germline V CDR1 and CDR2: SGDLS, YYNGEE.

The chain carries TRBV7-2 and TRBJ2-2; possibly TRBD2 for D (6 bases). CDR3 length: 14 amino acids. V lost 3 bases, J lost 3 bases, and 8 bases lay in between. The V gene's germline CDR1 is SGHTA and CDR2 FQGNSA. The CDR3 reads CASSLGLDTGELFF. The CDR3 DNA sequence: TGTGCCAGCAGCTTGGGACTTGACACCGGGGAGCTGTTTTTT.

This sequence joins TRBV20-1 and TRBJ2-3; D is unclear. This CDR3 has 14 amino acids. Germline values: CDR1 DFQATT, CDR2 SNEGSKA (reference sequence). V was trimmed by 0 bases and J by 1 base, leaving 8 bases between them. The CDR3 sequence: CSARDLRGTDTQYF. The CDR3 bases are TGCAGTGCTAGAGATCTCCGGGGCACAGATACGCAGTATTTT.

The DNA of the CDR3 is TGTGCCAGCTCACCACCCGGGCAGGCGTACGAGCAGTACTTC. This codes for CASSPPGQAYEQYF. V gene TRBV18 combines with J gene TRBJ2-7, with unresolved D. Germline V lookup: CDR1 KGHSH, CDR2 LQKENI. Trimming took off 0 bases at V and 4 bases at J, with 10 bases between the two ends. There are 14 residues in the CDR3. Full variable domain (rest looked up from reference TRBV18 and TRBJ2-7): NAGVMQNPRHLVRRRGQEARLRCSPMKGHSHVYWYRQLPEEGLKFMVYLQKENIIDESGMPKERFSAEFPKEGPSILRIQQVVRGDSAAYFCASSPPGQAYEQYFGPGTRLTVT.

V is TRBV7-2 and J is TRBJ2-1; D ambiguous. This CDR3 has 15 residues. V was cut by 1 base and J by 7 bases, with 14 bases left in between. Germline V gene lookup returns CDR1 SGHTA and CDR2 FQGNSA. The CDR3, as DNA: TGTGCCAGCAGCTTAGAATCCCATGTGATTAATGAGCAGTTCTTC. Translating gives CASSLESHVINEQFF.

The rearrangement links TRBV24-1 to TRBJ2-2; D not certain. The CDR3 has 14 residues. Trimming took 0 bases from V and 0 from J, leaving 1 base between them. Germline V gene data show CDR1 as KGHDR and CDR2 as SFDVKD. Written as DNA, the CDR3 is TGTGCCACCAGTGATTTGACGAACACCGGGGAGCTGTTTTTT. Its translation is CATSDLTNTGELFF.

The chain combines TRBV29-1 with TRBJ2-7; 9 bases are shared with TRBD1. Germline V gives CDR1 SQVTM, CDR2 ANQGSEA. CDR3 length: 15 residues. Germline trimming cut 7 bases from V and 6 bases from J; bases unmatched to any gene: 16. In DNA form, the CDR3 reads TGCAGCGCCCTAATTGGGACAGGGACGAATGGCGAGCAGTACTTC. Amino acids: CSALIGTGTNGEQYF.

The chain combines TRBV7-2 with TRBJ1-2, with D unresolved. Trimming removed 1 base at V and 4 bases at J, with 16 bases between. The CDR3 consists of 16 residues. From germline, CDR1 is SGHTA and CDR2 FQGNSA. The CDR3 loop is CASSLVSVAGIYGYTF. As DNA, the CDR3 is TGTGCCAGCAGCTTAGTATCGGTTGCAGGAATCTATGGCTACACCTTC.

The CDR3 protein is CSARVTTGEETQYF. The DNA for the CDR3 is TGCAGTGCTAGAGTGACTACAGGGGAAGAGACCCAGTACTTC. V usage is TRBV20-1 and J usage is TRBJ2-5; 7 bases align to TRBD1. This CDR3 is 14 amino acids long. Germline-derived CDR1 and CDR2 are DFQATT and SNEGSKA (reference sequence). After removal of 1 base from V and 3 bases from J, the junction contained 5 bases not matched to a gene.

The rearrangement uses TRBV10-3 and TRBJ2-7; no clear D. The V end lost 2 bases, the J end lost 6 bases, and 8 bases lay between the germline ends. The CDR3 spans 12 residues. Germline V gives CDR1 ENHRY, CDR2 SYGVKD. CDR3 DNA: TGTGCCATCAGTGAGGGAGTGGGCGAGCAGTACTTC. Translating gives CAISEGVGEQYF.

The V call is TRBV28, the J call TRBJ1-1; no clear D. V was cut by 6 bases and J by 6 bases, with 8 bases left in between. CDR1 MDHEN and CDR2 SYDVKM come from the germline V gene. The CDR3 has 11 residues. Written as DNA, the CDR3 is TGTGCCAGCAGACTTGGCCCTGAAGCTTTCTTT. Translation gives CASRLGPEAFF. The full variable domain, rest sourced from reference TRBV28 and TRBJ1-1, is DVKVTQSSRYLVKRTGEKVFLECVQDMDHENMFWYRQDPGLGLRLIYFSYDVKMKEKGDIPEGYSVSREKKERFSLILESASTNQTSMYLCASRLGPEAFFGQGTRLTVV.

This sequence joins TRBV20-1 and TRBJ2-3; 10 positions match TRBD2. V dropped 1 base and J dropped 2; count of bases not matched to a gene: 6. Germline values: CDR1 DFQATT, CDR2 SNEGSKA (reference sequence). This CDR3 spans 16 amino acids. The DNA of the CDR3 is TGCAGTGCTAGAGGCGCTAGCGGGGGATACACAGATACGCAGTATTTT. Its translation is CSARGASGGYTDTQYF.

As for this clonotype: At one end, the junction sequence differs from germline, possibly due to a read error. CDR3 coding DNA: TGTGCCAGCAGTGAGGGGTCTTCACTATCCTCGGGCTTC. Protein: CASSEGSSLSSGF. The chain links TRBV2 to TRBJ1-2; unclear D gene. The CDR3 runs 13 residues. Per the germline V gene, CDR1 is SNHLY and CDR2 is FYNNEI.

The chain combines TRBV20-1 with TRBJ2-5; 10 bases match TRBD1. Germline trimming cut 2 bases from V and 0 bases from J; bases unmatched to any gene: 6. This CDR3 contains 16 residues. Germline CDR1 reads DFQATT; CDR2 reads SNEGSKA (reference sequence). The CDR3 DNA reads TGCAGTGCTAGACTTCCGGGACAGGGGCACCAAGAGACCCAGTACTTC. Translated: CSARLPGQGHQETQYF.

DNA for the CDR3: TGTGCCAGCAGCCAAGAGGGGCTAGCGTACTACAATGAGCAGTTCTTC. It yields the protein CASSQEGLAYYNEQFF. This chain links TRBV3-1 with TRBJ2-1; D perhaps matches TRBD2 (6 bases). Trimming cost V 0 bases and J 3 bases, with 12 bases left between them. This CDR3 is 16 amino acids long. The germline gives CDR1 LGHDT, CDR2 YNNKEL (reference sequence).

The rearrangement links TRBV7-2 to TRBJ1-6; TRBD1 aligns across 8 bases. V gave up 5 bases and J gave up 12 bases; unmatched junction bases: 6. The germline gives CDR1 SGHTA, CDR2 FQGNSA. The CDR3 has 13 residues. CDR3 amino acids: CASSSDRGLPLHF. The CDR3 DNA reads TGTGCCAGCAGCAGTGACAGGGGTCTACCCCTCCACTTT.

The chain uses TRBV29-1 and TRBJ2-5; TRBD1 matches at 8 bases. The CDR3 consists of 16 residues. J lost 2 bases, V lost 7 bases, and 15 bases had no gene match. Germline V gene sequence: CDR1 SQVTM, CDR2 ANQGSEA. CDR3: CSGSARNRGTQETQYF. In DNA form, the CDR3 reads TGCAGCGGGAGCGCTCGAAACAGGGGGACACAAGAGACCCAGTACTTC.